The subject of this entry is one T cell receptor (beta chain). The sample is drawn from a study of glioma-infiltrating T cells after dendritic cell vaccination. As for the study in general: Dendritic cell vaccination trial patients had either newly diagnosed or recurrent glioblastoma. Patients received autologous tumor lysate-pulsed dendritic cell vaccination between 2003 and 2012. Three intradermal dendritic cell vaccine injections were given every two weeks.

The primer mix had 60 V beta and 13 J beta primers. Using immunoSEQ multiplex PCR, the repertoire was profiled, and TCRdb retains in-frame clones only, with some absent. The repertoire holds roughly 56,000 clones, with around 85% as singletons. Time point defined: after dendritic cell vaccination, including at tumor progression/relapse. The sample here was blood, taken after dendritic cell vaccination. This TCR derives from a human donor with glioblastoma.

This CDR3 is CASSVLAGGLGEQFF. In nucleotides, the CDR3 is TGTGCCAGCAGTGTCCTAGCGGGGGGGCTGGGAGAGCAGTTCTTC. The rearrangement uses TRBV6-5 and TRBJ2-1, with 12 bases fitting TRBD2. The CDR3 runs to 15 residues. Germline CDR1 is MNHEY and CDR2 is SVGAGI. J lost 10 bases, V lost 5 bases, and 9 bases had no gene match.